This entry concerns a single TCR beta chain. What it binds is not known. CDR1 MNHEY and CDR2 SMNVEV come from the germline V gene (reference sequence). The length of the CDR3 is 13 residues. The method, 5' RACE with UMI labels, was used to prepare the TRB cDNA libraries. TCRdb derives one entry per CDR3 protein from the 5' RACE reads, leaving out DNA. Seen in this sample are 100,000 or so distinct CDR3 sequences; the ten most common clones hold approximately 1.7%. These data come from a study of CXCR3-negative and CXCR3-positive naive CD8 T cells. General study points: In CXCR3-positive naive cells, the TRB CDR3s were more hydrophobic than in CXCR3-negative naive cells.

V is TRBV27 and J is TRBJ2-4; TCRdb calls TRBD1, which cannot be checked without DNA. This sequence originates from a human donor in good health. Some clones in this sample may be carry-over from other donors' samples. Sequenced sample: naive CXCR3- CD8+ T cells from blood. As for subset: CD45RO-CCR7+CD27+CD95- naive CD8+ T cells lacking CXCR3 (TNR3-). CDR3: CASSDKGYGIQYF.